This TCR beta chain was identified during a study of shared clonotypes between healthy human individuals. Looking at the study overall: Donors had three CD4 naive, three CD4 memory, two CD8 naive and one CD8 memory plate apiece.

Assay execution proceeded at the deep level. Generated by immunoSEQ multiplex PCR, the TCRdb table keeps only in-frame clones and is missing some. The sample holds under 1,100,000 clones, approximately 80% seen once. V gave up 4 bases and J gave up 4 bases, with 14 bases separating them. The CDR3 is 15 amino acids. CDR1 and CDR2 (germline): KGHSH, LQKENI. The sequence was obtained from a man younger than 30 in good health. Some clones in this sample may be carry-over from other donors' samples. The sequenced sample was memory CD4+ T cells from PBMCs. Subset in this sample: CD45RA-negative fraction. V usage is TRBV18 and J usage is TRBJ1-3; D ambiguous. The CDR3 DNA is TGTGCCAGCTCACAGGACCAGTCCGACGGAAACACCATATATTTT. Translating it yields CASSQDQSDGNTIYF.